This passage covers 19 T cell receptor beta chains from one sample sequenced in a study of cytomegalovirus exposure and HLA in healthy donors. The study ran its PCR with 60 Vbeta and 13 Jbeta primers. Clones were sequenced by immunoSEQ multiplex PCR, and TCRdb holds only the in-frame ones, with some missing. The sample contains more than 200,000 clones, 65% to 90% of which appear only once. The material sequenced was PBMCs. These receptors all stem from a girl aged 5-17 years in good health and CMV-seronegative.

The chain couples TRBV9 to TRBJ2-3; D might be TRBD2 (5 bases). Germline CDR1 reads SGDLS; CDR2 reads YYNGEE. Between the trimmed V and J ends, which lost 0 bases and 10 bases, there was a span of 18 bases. The CDR3 covers 15 residues. The CDR3 is CASSVESGSSSPQYF. The CDR3, as DNA: TGTGCCAGCAGCGTAGAGTCAGGATCTAGCTCGCCGCAGTATTTT. The full variable domain, rest sourced from reference TRBV9 and TRBJ2-3, is DSGVTQTPKHLITATGQRVTLRCSPRSGDLSVYWYQQSLDQGLQFLIQYYNGEERAKGNILERFSAQQFPDLHSELNLSSLELGDSALYFCASSVESGSSSPQYFGPGTRLTVL.

The V gene is TRBV30, the J gene TRBJ2-7; perhaps TRBD1 as D (6 bases). Trimming took off 2 bases at V and 6 bases at J, with 14 bases between the two ends. The CDR3 is 13 amino acids. Per germline, CDR1 GTSNPN and CDR2 SVGIG (reference sequence). The CDR3 DNA reads as TGTGCCTGGAGTAGGCCAGGGGAGACCGAGCAGTACTTC. Translation gives CAWSRPGETEQYF.

The CDR3 loop is CASSLSTRTASRSEQFF. CDR3 nucleotide sequence: TGTGCCAGCAGCTTGTCAACTAGGACAGCGTCTCGATCGGAGCAGTTCTTC. The chain links TRBV7-8 to TRBJ2-1; D might be TRBD1 (6 bases). The CDR3 totals 17 residues. Trimming pared 3 bases from V and 10 bases from J, leaving 25 bases between. The germline CDR1 and CDR2 sequences are SGHVS and FQNEAQ.

The chain has TRBV6-5 and TRBJ1-3; D gene uncertain. V lost 2 bases to trimming and J lost 4 bases, with 12 bases between them. Looked up from germline, CDR1 is MNHEY and CDR2 is SVGAGI. This CDR3 contains 15 residues. CDR3 sequence (DNA): TGTGCCAGCAGTTACGGCCCGGGGTTCGGAAACACCATATATTTT. Protein: CASSYGPGFGNTIYF.

This sequence joins TRBV4-2 and TRBJ2-5; perhaps TRBD2 as D (5 bases). Germline V lookup: CDR1 LGHNA, CDR2 YNFKEQ. The CDR3 spans 16 residues. The V end lost 0 bases, the J end lost 4 bases, and 15 bases lay between the germline ends. CDR3 DNA: TGTGCCAGCAGCCAAGATCGCGGTACGGGGTCAGAGACCCAGTACTTC. Translating gives CASSQDRGTGSETQYF.

This chain connects TRBV2 to TRBJ2-1; weak D call: TRBD2 (5 bases). There are 12 residues in the CDR3. Germline lookup yields CDR1 SNHLY and CDR2 FYNNEI. Trimming removed 0 bases from V and 13 bases from J, with 10 bases in between. DNA of the CDR3: TGTGCCAGCAGTGAAGCGGGAGTTTTCCAGTTCTTC. Residues: CASSEAGVFQFF.

The chain carries TRBV19 and TRBJ1-5, with D perhaps TRBD1 (6 bases). Germline V gives CDR1 LNHDA, CDR2 SQIVND (reference sequence). The length of the CDR3 is 18 residues. V shed 5 bases and J shed 5 bases, with 25 bases lying between them. The CDR3 loop reads CASSSPGLVKGEDQPQHF. The CDR3 DNA reads TGTGCCAGTAGTTCCCCTGGGTTAGTGAAGGGGGAAGATCAGCCCCAGCATTTT.

The rearrangement links TRBV28 to TRBJ1-3; 8 nucleotides match TRBD1. This CDR3 contains 14 residues. Germline V CDR1 and CDR2: MDHEN, SYDVKM. V dropped 5 bases and J dropped 6; count of bases not matched to a gene: 6. The CDR3 loop is CASSVRGLKNTIYF. The CDR3 DNA is TGTGCCAGCAGTGTCAGGGGGCTGAAAAACACCATATATTTT.

The rearrangement uses TRBV7-9 and TRBJ1-6; 10 bases match TRBD1. There are 14 residues in the CDR3. The V gene end was trimmed by 8 bases and the J gene end by 8 bases; junction bases not matched to a gene: 6. Germline V gene sequence: CDR1 SEHNR, CDR2 FQNEAQ (reference sequence). The CDR3 sequence is CASGGQGPYSPLHF. The CDR3, as DNA: TGTGCCAGCGGGGGACAGGGGCCATATTCACCCCTCCACTTT.

The J gene is TRBJ2-7, the V gene TRBV7-3; TRBD2 might be the D (6 bases). Trimming pared 4 bases from V and 7 bases from J, leaving 14 bases between. This CDR3 contains 13 residues. Germline-derived CDR1 and CDR2 are SGHTA and FQGTGA. This chain's CDR3 is CASSYRDSREQYF. The DNA for the CDR3 is TGTGCCAGCAGCTACCGGGACTCCAGGGAGCAGTACTTC.

Here the CDR3 reads CASSVSPAEKLFF. Here the CDR3 DNA reads TGTGCCAGCAGCGTAAGTCCCGCGGAAAAACTGTTTTTT. The J gene is TRBJ1-4, the V gene TRBV9, with D unresolved. The germline V gene has CDR1 SGDLS and CDR2 YYNGEE. Trimming shortened V by 1 base and J by 8 bases, and 9 bases separated the two germline ends. The CDR3 sequence is 13 residues long.

The chain carries TRBV9 and TRBJ2-3, with D maybe TRBD2 (7 bases). In germline, CDR1 is SGDLS, CDR2 YYNGEE. V dropped 0 bases and J dropped 3 bases, with 14 bases sitting between them. This CDR3 spans 16 amino acids. CDR3: CASSVAGLGTTDTQYF. The DNA for the CDR3 is TGTGCCAGCAGCGTAGCCGGACTAGGGACAACAGATACGCAGTATTTT. Full variable domain (rest looked up from reference TRBV9 and TRBJ2-3): DSGVTQTPKHLITATGQRVTLRCSPRSGDLSVYWYQQSLDQGLQFLIQYYNGEERAKGNILERFSAQQFPDLHSELNLSSLELGDSALYFCASSVAGLGTTDTQYFGPGTRLTVL.

The genes are TRBV27 and TRBJ2-1; 8 bases match TRBD2. The CDR3 has 16 residues. Germline CDR1 MNHEY, CDR2 SMNVEV (reference sequence). V was pared by 6 bases and J by 7 bases, with 14 bases of the junction left unmatched. The CDR3 is CASSRSRLRGGNEQFF. CDR3 coding DNA: TGTGCCAGCAGCCGTAGCCGACTCCGCGGGGGGAATGAGCAGTTCTTC.

The chain links TRBV5-1 to TRBJ2-5; perhaps TRBD2 as D (5 bases). V was clipped by 3 bases and J by 2 bases, with 11 bases between them. Germline V gene sequence: CDR1 SGHRS, CDR2 YFSETQ. The CDR3 consists of 14 residues. The CDR3 region has the DNA TGCGCCAGCAGCTGGGGAGCGAGTCAAGAGACCCAGTACTTC. It codes for CASSWGASQETQYF.

The J gene is TRBJ2-7, the V gene TRBV6-5; TRBD1 aligns across 8 bases. V lost 0 bases and J lost 3; bases outside the gene matches: 4. Per the germline V gene, CDR1 is MNHEY and CDR2 is SVGAGI. The CDR3 sequence is 15 residues long. The CDR3 is CASSYSTGADYEQYF. Here the CDR3 DNA reads TGTGCCAGCAGTTACTCGACAGGGGCCGACTACGAGCAGTACTTC.

In nucleotides, the CDR3 is TGTGCCAGCAGCCCCGGACAGGTCTATGGCTACACCTTC. It is translated as CASSPGQVYGYTF. The V gene is TRBV7-9, the J gene TRBJ1-2, with 7 bases identical to TRBD1. V trimming: 5 bases; J trimming: 4 bases; junction bases outside the gene matches: 4. The CDR3 length is 13 residues. Germline CDR1 reads SEHNR; CDR2 reads FQNEAQ (reference sequence).

This chain connects TRBV9 to TRBJ2-2; unclear D gene. Germline CDR1 and CDR2: SGDLS and YYNGEE. Trimming shortened V by 1 base and J by 5 bases, and 6 bases separated the two germline ends. The CDR3 extends over 13 amino acids. DNA of the CDR3: TGTGCCAGCAGCGTACTCGAGACCGGGGAGCTGTTTTTT. Protein: CASSVLETGELFF.

The CDR3 region is CASGTGLSGELFF. As DNA, the CDR3 is TGTGCCAGTGGGACAGGGTTGTCCGGGGAGCTGTTTTTT. V and J are TRBV19 and TRBJ2-2, with 9 bases fitting TRBD1. V shed 8 bases and J 6 bases; nucleotides not matched to a gene: 4. Germline lookup yields CDR1 LNHDA and CDR2 SQIVND (reference sequence). This CDR3 region has 13 residues.

The chain uses TRBV6-5 and TRBJ1-2, with TRBD1 identical over 10 bases. The CDR3 covers 14 residues. CDR1 and CDR2 (germline): MNHEY, SVGAGI. The V segment lost 5 bases and the J segment 6 bases; nucleotides outside the gene matches: 6. The chain's CDR3 is CASSRGTGANGYTF. The CDR3 DNA is TGTGCCAGCAGTCGAGGGACAGGGGCAAATGGCTACACCTTC.